This record looks at one T cell receptor (beta chain) sequence and its context. These data originate in a study of shared clonotypes between healthy human individuals. Study background: Every donor yielded three CD4 naive, three CD4 memory, two CD8 naive and one CD8 memory plate.

Germline CDR1 is MNHEY and CDR2 is SVGAGI. The trim removed 7 bases at V and 2 bases at J, leaving 8 bases unmatched. This CDR3 has 14 amino acids. Assay used: immunoSEQ multiplex PCR; TCRdb lists only in-frame clones, some missing. The top ten hold around 0.47% of the sample, which has 1.5 million to 1.9 million clones, 98% seen once. This receptor was obtained from a man under 40 in good health. Sequenced sample: naive CD4+ T cells sorted from blood. Subset described: CD45RA+ positively selected. V usage is TRBV6-5 and J usage is TRBJ2-7; 7 bases align to TRBD1. This CDR3 reads CASTTGTDPYEQYF. CDR3 bases: TGTGCCAGCACAACCGGGACAGATCCCTACGAGCAGTACTTC.